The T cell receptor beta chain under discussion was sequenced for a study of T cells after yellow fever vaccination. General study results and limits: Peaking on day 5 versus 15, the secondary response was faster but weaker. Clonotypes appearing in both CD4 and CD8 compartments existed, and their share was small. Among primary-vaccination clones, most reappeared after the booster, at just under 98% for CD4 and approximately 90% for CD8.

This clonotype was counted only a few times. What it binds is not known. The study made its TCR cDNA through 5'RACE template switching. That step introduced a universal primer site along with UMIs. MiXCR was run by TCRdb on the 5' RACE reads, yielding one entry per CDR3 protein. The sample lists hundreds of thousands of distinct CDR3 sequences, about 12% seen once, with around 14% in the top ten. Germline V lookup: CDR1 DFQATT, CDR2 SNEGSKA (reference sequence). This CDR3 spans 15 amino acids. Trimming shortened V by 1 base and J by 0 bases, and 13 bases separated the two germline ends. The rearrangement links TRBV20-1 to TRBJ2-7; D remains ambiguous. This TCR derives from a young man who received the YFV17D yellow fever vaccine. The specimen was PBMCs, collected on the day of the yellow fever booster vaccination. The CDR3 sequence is CSARVSPPYSYEQYF. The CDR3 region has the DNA TGCAGTGCTAGAGTCTCGCCTCCCTACTCCTACGAGCAGTACTTC.